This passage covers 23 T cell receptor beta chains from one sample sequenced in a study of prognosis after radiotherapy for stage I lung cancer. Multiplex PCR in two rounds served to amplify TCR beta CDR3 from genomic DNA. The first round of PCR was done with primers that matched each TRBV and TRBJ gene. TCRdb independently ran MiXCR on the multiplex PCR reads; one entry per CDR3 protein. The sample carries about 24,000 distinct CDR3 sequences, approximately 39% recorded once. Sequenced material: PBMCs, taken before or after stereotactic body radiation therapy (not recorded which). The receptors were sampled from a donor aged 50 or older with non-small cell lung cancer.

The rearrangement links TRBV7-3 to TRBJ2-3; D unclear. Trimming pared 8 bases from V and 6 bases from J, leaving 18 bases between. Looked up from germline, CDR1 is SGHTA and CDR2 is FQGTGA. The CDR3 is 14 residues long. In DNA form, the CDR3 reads TGTGCCAGCGGCCCGGTGGGCGCCTCCGATACGCAGTATTTT. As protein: CASGPVGASDTQYF.

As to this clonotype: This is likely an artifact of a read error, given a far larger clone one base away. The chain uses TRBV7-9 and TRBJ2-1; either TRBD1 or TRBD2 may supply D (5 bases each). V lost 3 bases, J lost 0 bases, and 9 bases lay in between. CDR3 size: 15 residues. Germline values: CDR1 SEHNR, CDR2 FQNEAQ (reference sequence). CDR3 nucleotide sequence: TGTGCCAGCAGCTTGGGGGTCCGCTCCTACAATGAGCAGTTCTTC. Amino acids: CASSLGVRSYNEQFF.

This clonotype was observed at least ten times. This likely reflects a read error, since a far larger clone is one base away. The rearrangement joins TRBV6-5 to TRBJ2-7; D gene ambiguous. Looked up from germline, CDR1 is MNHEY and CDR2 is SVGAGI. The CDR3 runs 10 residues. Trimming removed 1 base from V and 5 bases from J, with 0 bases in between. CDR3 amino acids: CASSYYEQYF. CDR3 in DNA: TGTGCCAGCAGTTACTACGAGCAGTACTTC.

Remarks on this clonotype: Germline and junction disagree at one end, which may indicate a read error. CDR3 sequence (DNA): TGTGCCAACAGCCTGGACAGGGCAGATAACACTGAAGCTTTCTTT. It translates to CANSLDRADNTEAFF. This chain links TRBV11-2 with TRBJ1-1; 8 bases are a match to TRBD1. There are 15 residues in the CDR3. Germline CDR1 is SGHAT and CDR2 is FQNNGV.

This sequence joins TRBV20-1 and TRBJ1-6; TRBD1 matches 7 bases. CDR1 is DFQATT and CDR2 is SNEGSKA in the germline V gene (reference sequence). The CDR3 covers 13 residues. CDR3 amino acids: CISNTGEVSPLHF. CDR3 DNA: TGCATTTCTAACACAGGGGAGGTTTCACCCCTCCACTTT.

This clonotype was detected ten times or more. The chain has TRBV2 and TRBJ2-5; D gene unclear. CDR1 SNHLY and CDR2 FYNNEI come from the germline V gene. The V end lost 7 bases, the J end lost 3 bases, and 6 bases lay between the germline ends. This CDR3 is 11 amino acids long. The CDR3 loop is CASNREETQYF. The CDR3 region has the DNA TGTGCCAGCAACCGCGAAGAGACCCAGTACTTC.

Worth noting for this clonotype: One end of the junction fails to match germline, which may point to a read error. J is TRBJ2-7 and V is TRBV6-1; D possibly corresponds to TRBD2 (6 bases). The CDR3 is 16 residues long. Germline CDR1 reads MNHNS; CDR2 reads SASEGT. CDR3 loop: CASSPVSTRNRYEHYF. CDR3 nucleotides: TGTGCCAGCAGTCCGGTATCGACTAGGAACAGGTACGAGCATTACTTC.

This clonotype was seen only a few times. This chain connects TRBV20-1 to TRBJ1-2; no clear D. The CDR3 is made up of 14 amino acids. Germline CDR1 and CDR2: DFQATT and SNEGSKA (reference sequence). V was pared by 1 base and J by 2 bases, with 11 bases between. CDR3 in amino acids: CSARVKQINYGYTF. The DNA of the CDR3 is TGCAGTGCTAGAGTGAAACAGATAAACTATGGCTACACCTTC.

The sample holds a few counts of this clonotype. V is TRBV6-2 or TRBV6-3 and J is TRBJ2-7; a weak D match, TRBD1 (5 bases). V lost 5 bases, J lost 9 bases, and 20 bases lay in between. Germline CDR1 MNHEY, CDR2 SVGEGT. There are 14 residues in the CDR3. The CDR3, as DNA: TGTGCCAGCAGTATGGACACCACACCGAGGTGGCAGTACTTC. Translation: CASSMDTTPRWQYF.

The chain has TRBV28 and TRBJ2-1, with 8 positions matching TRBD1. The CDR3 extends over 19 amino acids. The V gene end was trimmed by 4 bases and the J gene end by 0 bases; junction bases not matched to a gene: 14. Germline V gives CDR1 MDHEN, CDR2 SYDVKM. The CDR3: CASSYSQTGDPSSYNEQFF. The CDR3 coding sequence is TGTGCCAGCAGTTATTCCCAGACAGGGGATCCTAGCTCCTACAATGAGCAGTTCTTC.

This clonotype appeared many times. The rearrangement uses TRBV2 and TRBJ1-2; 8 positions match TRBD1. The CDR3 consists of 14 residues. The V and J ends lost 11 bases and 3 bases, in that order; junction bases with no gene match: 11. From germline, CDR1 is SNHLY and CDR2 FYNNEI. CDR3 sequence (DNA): TGTGCCTCCCGGCAGGGGGCTCAGCACTATGGCTACACCTTC. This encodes CASRQGAQHYGYTF.

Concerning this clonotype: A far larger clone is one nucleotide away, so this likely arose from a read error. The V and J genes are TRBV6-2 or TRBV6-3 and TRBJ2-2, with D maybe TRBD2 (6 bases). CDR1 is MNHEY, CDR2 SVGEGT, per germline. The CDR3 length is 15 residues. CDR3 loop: CASSLGRGRTGGLFF. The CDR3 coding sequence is TGTGCCAGCAGTCTCGGACGAGGGAGGACCGGGGGGCTGTTTTTT.

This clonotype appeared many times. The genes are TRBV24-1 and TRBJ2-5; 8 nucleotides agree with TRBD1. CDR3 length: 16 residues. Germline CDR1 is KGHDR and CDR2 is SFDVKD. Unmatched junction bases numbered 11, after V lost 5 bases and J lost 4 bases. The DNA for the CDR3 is TGTGCCACCAGTGGGTCGCACAGGGGGGCTAGAGAGACCCAGTACTTC. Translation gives CATSGSHRGARETQYF.

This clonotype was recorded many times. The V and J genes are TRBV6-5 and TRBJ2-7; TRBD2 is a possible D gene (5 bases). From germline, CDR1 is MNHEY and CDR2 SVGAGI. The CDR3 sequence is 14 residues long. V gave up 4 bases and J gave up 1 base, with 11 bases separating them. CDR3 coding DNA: TGTGCCAGCAGTTTTGGCGGGTCGTCCTACGAGCAGTACTTC. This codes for CASSFGGSSYEQYF.

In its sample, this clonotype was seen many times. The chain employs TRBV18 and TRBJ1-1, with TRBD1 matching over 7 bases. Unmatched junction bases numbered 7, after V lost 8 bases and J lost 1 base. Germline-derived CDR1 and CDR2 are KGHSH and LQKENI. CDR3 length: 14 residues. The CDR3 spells CASAYQGGNTEAFF. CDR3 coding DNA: TGTGCCAGCGCATATCAGGGGGGGAACACTGAAGCTTTCTTT.

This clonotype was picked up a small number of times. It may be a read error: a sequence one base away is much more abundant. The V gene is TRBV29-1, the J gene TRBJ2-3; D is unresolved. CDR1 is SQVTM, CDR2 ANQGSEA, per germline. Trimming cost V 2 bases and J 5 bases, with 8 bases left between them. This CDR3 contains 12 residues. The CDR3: CSVECLRDTQYF. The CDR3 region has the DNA TGCAGCGTTGAATGTCTTAGAGATACGCAGTATTTT.

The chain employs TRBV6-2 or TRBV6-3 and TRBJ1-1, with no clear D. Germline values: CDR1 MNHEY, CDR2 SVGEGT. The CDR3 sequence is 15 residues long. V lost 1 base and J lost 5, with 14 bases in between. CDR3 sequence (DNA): TGTGCCAGCAGTTACTGGTACGGTGGGGAGACTGAAGCTTTCTTT. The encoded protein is CASSYWYGGETEAFF.

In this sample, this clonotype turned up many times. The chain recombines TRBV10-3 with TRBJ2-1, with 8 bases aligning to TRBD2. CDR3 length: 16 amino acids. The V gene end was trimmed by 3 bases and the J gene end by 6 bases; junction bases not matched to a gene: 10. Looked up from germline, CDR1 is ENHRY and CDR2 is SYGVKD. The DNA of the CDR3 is TGTGCCATCAGTGAAAGAGGAATAGCGGGAAGCAATGAGCAGTTCTTC. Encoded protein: CAISERGIAGSNEQFF.

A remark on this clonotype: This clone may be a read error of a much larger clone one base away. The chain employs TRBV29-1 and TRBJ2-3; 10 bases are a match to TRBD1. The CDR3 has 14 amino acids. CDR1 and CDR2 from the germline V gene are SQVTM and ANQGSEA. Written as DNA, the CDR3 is TGCAGCGTAAGGGGACAGGGGTGTGCAGATGCGCAGTATTTT. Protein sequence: CSVRGQGCADAQYF.

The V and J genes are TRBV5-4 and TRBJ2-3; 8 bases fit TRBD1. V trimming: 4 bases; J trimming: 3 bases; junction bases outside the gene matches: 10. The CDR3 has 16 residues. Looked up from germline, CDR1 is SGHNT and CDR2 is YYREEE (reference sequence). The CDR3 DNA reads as TGTGCCAGCAGCCGGGTATGCAGGGGGCAAACAGATACGCAGTATTTT. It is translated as CASSRVCRGQTDTQYF.

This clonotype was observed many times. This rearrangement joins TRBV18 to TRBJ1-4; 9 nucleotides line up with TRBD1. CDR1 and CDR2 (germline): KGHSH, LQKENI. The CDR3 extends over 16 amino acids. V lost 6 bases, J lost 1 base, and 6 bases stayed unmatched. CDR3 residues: CASSPTGGGTNEKLFF. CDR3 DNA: TGTGCCAGCTCGCCCACAGGGGGCGGAACTAATGAAAAACTGTTTTTT.

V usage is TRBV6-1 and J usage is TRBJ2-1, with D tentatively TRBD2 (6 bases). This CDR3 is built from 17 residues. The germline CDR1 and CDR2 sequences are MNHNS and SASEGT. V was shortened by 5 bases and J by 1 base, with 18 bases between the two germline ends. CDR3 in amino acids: CASSPPAGSSSYNEQFF. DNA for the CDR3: TGTGCCAGCAGTCCCCCAGCGGGCTCCTCTTCCTACAATGAGCAGTTCTTC.

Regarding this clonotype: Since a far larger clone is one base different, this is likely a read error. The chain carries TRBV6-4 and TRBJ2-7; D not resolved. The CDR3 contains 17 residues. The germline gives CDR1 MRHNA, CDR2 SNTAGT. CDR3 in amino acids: CASIKVGRHTYSYDQYF. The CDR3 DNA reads TGTGCCAGCATTAAGGTAGGACGCCACACCTACTCCTACGATCAGTACTTC.